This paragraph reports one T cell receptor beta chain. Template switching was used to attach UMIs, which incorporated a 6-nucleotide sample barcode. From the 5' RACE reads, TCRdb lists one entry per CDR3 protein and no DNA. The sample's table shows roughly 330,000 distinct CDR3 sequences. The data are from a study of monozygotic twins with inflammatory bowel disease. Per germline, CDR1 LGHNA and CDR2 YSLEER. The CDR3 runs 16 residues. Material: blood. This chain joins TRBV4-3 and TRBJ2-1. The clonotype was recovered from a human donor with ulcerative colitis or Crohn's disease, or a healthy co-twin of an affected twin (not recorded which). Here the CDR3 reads CASSQEMRLTYNEQFF.